The present TCR beta chain was sequenced within a study of blood T cell repertoires in COVID-19. Data came from immunoSEQ multiplex PCR; TCRdb stores just in-frame clones and leaves some out. Of about 150,000 clones in the sample, about 85% were seen once. V trimming: 1 base; J trimming: 2 bases; junction bases outside the gene matches: 6. CDR3 length: 16 residues. Germline V gives CDR1 SGHRS, CDR2 YFSETQ. This rearrangement joins TRBV5-1 to TRBJ2-3, with 8 bases fitting TRBD1. The receptor was derived from a man between 60 and 75 years old with COVID-19, enrolled during active disease. The sample consisted of peripheral blood. Here the CDR3 reads CASSLQGALTTDTQYF. Written as DNA, the CDR3 is TGCGCCAGCAGCTTGCAGGGGGCCCTAACCACAGATACGCAGTATTTT. Filled out from reference TRBV5-1 and TRBJ2-3, the complete variable domain reads KAGVTQTPRYLIKTRGQQVTLSCSPISGHRSVSWYQQTPGQGLQFLFEYFSETQRNKGNFPGRFSGRQFSNSRSEMNVSTLELGDSALYLCASSLQGALTTDTQYFGPGTRLTVL.